A selection of T cell receptor beta chains follows, all from one sample in a study of T cell responses to AZD1222 COVID-19 vaccine. The method was immunoSEQ multiplex PCR; TCRdb's version includes in-frame clones alone and lacks a portion of them. In the table there are roughly 150,000 clones, approximately 88% of which are singletons. Here the sequenced sample was peripheral blood, taken on day 0 of MenACWY control vaccination. The receptors derive from an adult in good health. Both conserved end residues are part of each CDR3. A D gene is named only where the DNA matches it firmly. A row's size may be missing; if present it is once, few, many or a size class.

abundance: -; d_gene: -; j_gene: TRBJ1-1; v_gene: TRBV28; CDR3nt: TGTGCCAGCAGCCGGTACACTGAAGCTTTCTTT; CDR3aa: CASSRYTEAFF
abundance: -; d_gene: TRBD2; j_gene: TRBJ2-1; v_gene: TRBV7-3; CDR3nt: TGTGCCAGCAGCGCCCGGGGACTAGCCGCCAATGAGCAGTTCTTC; CDR3aa: CASSARGLAANEQFF
abundance: -; d_gene: TRBD2; j_gene: TRBJ2-7; v_gene: TRBV11-3; CDR3nt: TGTGCCAGCAGCTTATTGGTCCTAGCGGGAGCCGAGCAGTACTTC; CDR3aa: CASSLLVLAGAEQYF
abundance: -; d_gene: -; j_gene: TRBJ2-7; v_gene: TRBV4-1; CDR3nt: TGCGCCAGCAGCCAAGATACAGGGAGCTCCTACGAGCAGTACTTC; CDR3aa: CASSQDTGSSYEQYF
abundance: -; d_gene: TRBD1; j_gene: TRBJ2-1; v_gene: TRBV18; CDR3nt: TGTGCCAGCTCAAGAACCGGGACAGGGGGTGTTAATGAGCAGTTCTTC; CDR3aa: CASSRTGTGGVNEQFF
abundance: -; d_gene: -; j_gene: TRBJ1-1; v_gene: TRBV2; CDR3nt: TGTGCCAGCAGTGGAGGGGTCGGCACTGAAGCTTTCTTT; CDR3aa: CASSGGVGTEAFF
abundance: -; d_gene: -; j_gene: TRBJ1-6; v_gene: TRBV7-9; CDR3nt: TGTGCCAGCAGCCCAGCACATTCACCCCTCCACTTT; CDR3aa: CASSPAHSPLHF
abundance: once; d_gene: TRBD2; j_gene: TRBJ2-1; v_gene: TRBV9; CDR3nt: TGTGCCAGCAGCGTAGGACTAGCGAGGAGATTGTTGGATGAGCAGTTCTTC; CDR3aa: CASSVGLARRLLDEQFF
abundance: once; d_gene: TRBD1; j_gene: TRBJ1-2; v_gene: TRBV4-3; CDR3nt: TGCGCCAGCAGCCATACAGGGGCGGGAGGCTACACCTTC; CDR3aa: CASSHTGAGGYTF
abundance: -; d_gene: -; j_gene: TRBJ2-2; v_gene: TRBV5-4; CDR3nt: TGTGCCAGCAGCTTGGGACCGCTGAACACCGGGGAGCTGTTTTTT; CDR3aa: CASSLGPLNTGELFF
abundance: -; d_gene: TRBD1; j_gene: TRBJ1-1; v_gene: TRBV19; CDR3nt: TGTGCCAGTAGTAACAGACAGGGGTTGAACACTGAAGCTTTCTTT; CDR3aa: CASSNRQGLNTEAFF
abundance: -; d_gene: -; j_gene: TRBJ2-2; v_gene: TRBV11-3; CDR3nt: TGTGCCAGCAGCTTAGGGGTGTACGGAGTGAAGAACACCGGGGAGCTGTTTTTT; CDR3aa: CASSLGVYGVKNTGELFF
abundance: -; d_gene: TRBD1; j_gene: TRBJ2-7; v_gene: TRBV29-1; CDR3nt: TGCAGCGTGAAAGGAAGGGACAGGACCTACGAGCAGTACTTC; CDR3aa: CSVKGRDRTYEQYF
abundance: once; d_gene: TRBD1; j_gene: TRBJ2-5; v_gene: TRBV28; CDR3nt: TGTGCCAGCAGCCCACCCGGGACAGCAGAGACCCAGTACTTC; CDR3aa: CASSPPGTAETQYF
abundance: -; d_gene: -; j_gene: TRBJ1-5; v_gene: TRBV6-5; CDR3nt: TGTGCCAGCAGGGGAGGGGGATTAGCTCAGCCCCAGCATTTT; CDR3aa: CASRGGGLAQPQHF
abundance: once; d_gene: -; j_gene: TRBJ2-1; v_gene: TRBV20-1; CDR3nt: TGCAGTGCTTGGGGGACAGAGCAGTTCTTC; CDR3aa: CSAWGTEQFF
abundance: -; d_gene: -; j_gene: TRBJ2-7; v_gene: TRBV3-1/TRBV3-2; CDR3nt: TGTGCCAGCAGCCAAGATGGAGGGGGGACAGATACCTACGAGCAGTACTTC; CDR3aa: CASSQDGGGTDTYEQYF
abundance: -; d_gene: -; j_gene: TRBJ1-6; v_gene: TRBV6-5; CDR3nt: TGTGCCAGCAGGGGACCCTCTGATAATTCACCCCTCCACTTT; CDR3aa: CASRGPSDNSPLHF
abundance: -; d_gene: TRBD1; j_gene: TRBJ2-1; v_gene: TRBV6-1; CDR3nt: TGTGCCAGCAGTGAACAGGGGGAAAATGAGCAGTTCTTC; CDR3aa: CASSEQGENEQFF
abundance: -; d_gene: -; j_gene: TRBJ1-3; v_gene: TRBV11-2; CDR3nt: TGTGCCAGCAGCTCAAGAGGGGGAAACACCATATATTTT; CDR3aa: CASSSRGGNTIYF
abundance: -; d_gene: TRBD1; j_gene: TRBJ2-7; v_gene: TRBV5-4; CDR3nt: TGTGCCAGCAGCTATATCACAGGGGTCGCCGAGCAGTACTTC; CDR3aa: CASSYITGVAEQYF